This TCR beta chain originates from a study of vaccination effects on CD4 cells after COVID-19. Study-wide results and limits: Clones arising from infection and from vaccination showed marked clonal contraction late after vaccination. Cross-reactivity toward common cold coronaviruses was confined to only 1 of 255 vaccine-induced clones in healthy vaccinees.

CDR1 MNHEY and CDR2 SMNVEV come from the germline V gene (reference sequence). The length of the CDR3 is 15 residues. V was shortened by 0 bases and J by 0 bases, with 8 bases between the two germline ends. Assay: immunoSEQ multiplex PCR; the TCRdb copy retains only in-frame clones and omits some. The data contain about 40,000 clones, approximately 70% of them singletons. Cultured cells yielded isolated CD4+ T cells after around 9 days. Vaccination of participants consisted of two doses of either the BNT162b2 or mRNA-1273 vaccine. Days 3 and 7 saw half the medium replaced with IL-2 medium. For this clone: Its specificity is not known.

The J gene is TRBJ1-1, the V gene TRBV27, with D possibly being TRBD1 (6 bases). Here the sequenced sample was CD4+ T cells from PBMCs cultured without peptide, taken after COVID-19 vaccination. The receptor comes from a human donor who received a COVID-19 vaccine. CDR3 nucleotides: TGTGCCAGCAGTTTATCGGGGGGCGTGAACACTGAAGCTTTCTTT. Its protein is CASSLSGGVNTEAFF.